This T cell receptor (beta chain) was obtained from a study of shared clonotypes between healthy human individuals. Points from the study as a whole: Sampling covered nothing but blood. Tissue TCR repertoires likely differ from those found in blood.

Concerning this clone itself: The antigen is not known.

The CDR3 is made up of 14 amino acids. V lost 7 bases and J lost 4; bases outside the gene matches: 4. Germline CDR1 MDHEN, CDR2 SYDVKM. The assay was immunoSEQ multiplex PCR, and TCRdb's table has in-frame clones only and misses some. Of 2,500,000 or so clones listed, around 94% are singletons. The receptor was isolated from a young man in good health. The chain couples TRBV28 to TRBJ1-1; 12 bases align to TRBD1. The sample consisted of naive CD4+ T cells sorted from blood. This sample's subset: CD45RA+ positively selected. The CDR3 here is CASTGTGGFTEAFF. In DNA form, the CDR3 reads TGTGCCAGCACCGGGACAGGGGGCTTCACTGAAGCTTTCTTT.